A single sample is the source of the 18 T cell receptor beta chains below, sequenced in a study of monozygotic twins with inflammatory bowel disease (dated by TCRdb to about 2019). Receptor libraries were prepared by 5' RACE. Sequencing used an Illumina HiSeq 2500. The reads, reprocessed by TCRdb, yield one row per CDR3 protein sequence and no DNA. The sample's table covers approximately 150,000 distinct CDR3 sequences. The leading ten clones occupy roughly 2.3% of the sample. Material: blood. Receptor source: a human donor with ulcerative colitis or Crohn's disease, or a healthy co-twin of an affected twin (not recorded which).

The chain has TRBV4-2 and TRBJ2-6; without DNA, the TCRdb call of TRBD1 cannot be checked. This CDR3 contains 18 residues. Germline loops: CDR1 LGHNA, CDR2 YNFKEQ. The CDR3 sequence is CASSQDGFRGAGANVLTF.

V gene TRBV7-2 combines with J gene TRBJ2-7; TCRdb indicates TRBD1, and absent DNA this call remains unverified. CDR3 length: 16 amino acids. Germline CDR1 is SGHTA and CDR2 is FQGNSA. CDR3 amino acids: CASSLNYRPGKYEQYF.

This CDR3 is CASSQEAVVGPETQYF. The V and J genes are TRBV4-2 and TRBJ2-5. CDR1 is LGHNA, CDR2 YNFKEQ, per germline. The CDR3 spans 16 residues.

The chain is built from TRBV12-3 or TRBV12-4 and TRBJ2-1; the D gene TCRdb calls, TRBD1, cannot be checked with no DNA. The CDR3 length is 12 residues. CDR3 region: CASSLFQGEQFF.

The chain joins TRBV9 to TRBJ2-3. Germline-derived CDR1 and CDR2 are SGDLS and YYNGEE. The CDR3 spans 15 residues. The CDR3 loop is CASSVAGVSTDTQYF.

The V and J genes are TRBV7-3 and TRBJ2-1; TCRdb returns TRBD2, unconfirmable since there is no DNA. The CDR3 is made up of 15 amino acids. Per germline, CDR1 SGHTA and CDR2 FQGTGA. CDR3 loop: CASAMTSGRGDEQFF. The full variable domain, completed using reference TRBV7-3 and TRBJ2-1, is GAGVSQTPSNKVTEKGKYVELRCDPISGHTALYWYRQSLGQGPEFLIYFQGTGAADDSGLPNDRFFAVRPEGSVSTLKIQRTERGDSAVYLCASAMTSGRGDEQFFGPGTRLTVL.

The gene calls are TRBV4-3 and TRBJ1-2; TCRdb outputs TRBD1, but without DNA this stays unchecked. CDR1 and CDR2 (germline): LGHNA, YSLEER. CDR3 length: 19 amino acids. The CDR3 loop reads CASSQVPDGGTLANYGYTF.

The rearrangement joins TRBV6-5 to TRBJ2-5; TCRdb outputs TRBD2, but without DNA this stays unchecked. This CDR3 has 16 residues. The germline V gene has CDR1 MNHEY and CDR2 SVGAGI. CDR3 sequence: CASSYSPGGEQETQYF.

The chain joins TRBV23-1 to TRBJ2-3; the D call of TRBD1 rests on TCRdb alone, since no DNA is present to check it. TRBV23-1 is reported as an ORF; its role is uncertain. The CDR3 has 15 amino acids. The chain's CDR3 is CANSQSPKGEDTQYF.

The chain links TRBV20-1 to TRBJ2-1. The CDR3 consists of 15 residues. Looked up from germline, CDR1 is DFQATT and CDR2 is SNEGSKA (reference sequence). The CDR3 spells CSARDYKVIDNEQFF.

The gene calls are TRBV4-3 and TRBJ1-2; TCRdb names TRBD1, which stays unverified in the absence of DNA. CDR3 length equals 14 residues. Germline V lookup: CDR1 LGHNA, CDR2 YSLEER. The CDR3 sequence is CASSQDRGNYGYTF.

V and J are TRBV20-1 and TRBJ2-7. The CDR3 has 13 residues. Germline values: CDR1 DFQATT, CDR2 SNEGSKA (reference sequence). CDR3 protein: CSASDGRSYEQYF.

V and J are TRBV5-1 and TRBJ2-5; there is no DNA to check the TCRdb D call of TRBD1. This CDR3 region has 13 residues. Germline V lookup: CDR1 SGHRS, CDR2 YFSETQ. The CDR3 here is CASSYQQGVAQYF.

V and J are TRBV7-3 and TRBJ1-1; with no DNA, the TCRdb D assignment of TRBD1 cannot be verified. The germline CDR1 and CDR2 sequences are SGHTA and FQGTGA. The CDR3 covers 13 residues. CDR3 region: CASSIGGNTEAFF.

The chain recombines TRBV12-3 or TRBV12-4 with TRBJ2-1. The CDR3 consists of 14 residues. The CDR3 protein is CASSDRGSYNEQFF.

The chain is built from TRBV9 and TRBJ2-7; TCRdb's D call, TRBD2, is unchecked because there is no DNA. The CDR3 runs to 15 residues. Per the germline V gene, CDR1 is SGDLS and CDR2 is YYNGEE. CDR3 sequence reads: CASSVGTAITYEQYF. The complete variable domain, with remaining parts taken from reference TRBV9 and TRBJ2-7, reads DSGVTQTPKHLITATGQRVTLRCSPRSGDLSVYWYQQSLDQGLQFLIQYYNGEERAKGNILERFSAQQFPDLHSELNLSSLELGDSALYFCASSVGTAITYEQYFGPGTRLTVT.

The chain has TRBV29-1 and TRBJ2-1; TCRdb picks TRBD2, but there is no DNA to check that call. Per the germline V gene, CDR1 is SQVTM and CDR2 is ANQGSEA. The CDR3 loop spans 17 amino acids. CDR3 sequence reads: CSVGHPLRTSVYNEQFF.

This chain links TRBV7-2 with TRBJ2-1; without DNA, the TCRdb call of TRBD1 cannot be checked. CDR1 is SGHTA, CDR2 FQGNSA, per germline. The CDR3 runs 16 residues. This chain's CDR3 is CASSLDRWSSYNEQFF.